The rows below give T cell receptor beta chains drawn from one sample of a study of CD8+CD57+ T cells in acquired aplastic anemia. TCRdb used MiXCR to reprocess the reads, holding one entry per CDR3 protein. The repertoire holds about 220,000 distinct CDR3 sequences, with around half as singletons. Source material: sorted CD4+, CD8+, or CD8+CD57+ T cells (not recorded which) from PBMCs. Receptor source: a human donor with aplastic anemia. Both conserved end residues are part of each CDR3. D genes are given only for firm matches. Size tells how often a clone was seen (once, few, many) or the class of an expanded clone, and some rows leave it out.

length: 13
J: TRBJ1-3
size: -
D: -
V: TRBV15
DNA: TGTGCCACCAGCTCATCCTCTGGAAACACCATATATTTT
CDR3: CATSSSSGNTIYF

length: 18
J: TRBJ2-1
size: -
D: TRBD2
V: TRBV7-9
DNA: TGTGCCAGCAGCCAAGATCTTGGGGCGGGGGGAGTGTGCAATGAGCAGTTCTTC
CDR3: CASSQDLGAGGVCNEQFF

length: 14
J: TRBJ2-7
size: many
D: TRBD2
V: TRBV10-3
DNA: TGTGCCATCAGTGAGGGGACTAGGAATCGCGAGCAGTACTTC
CDR3: CAISEGTRNREQYF

length: 13
J: TRBJ2-7
size: -
D: -
V: TRBV15
DNA: TGTGCCACCAGCAGAGGGTCTACTTACGAGCAGTACTTC
CDR3: CATSRGSTYEQYF

length: 12
J: TRBJ1-1
size: many
D: -
V: TRBV15
DNA: TGTGCCACCAGCAGGGATTTTCGGATGGCTTTCTTT
CDR3: CATSRDFRMAFF

length: 16
J: TRBJ2-2
size: -
D: -
V: TRBV4-3
DNA: TGCGCCAGCAGCCAAGATAGGGGGGCGAGCACCGGGGAGCTGTTTTTT
CDR3: CASSQDRGASTGELFF

length: 16
J: TRBJ2-3
size: many
D: -
V: TRBV7-9
DNA: TGTGCCAGCAGCCCGGTCCGAGGAGGGGGCACAGATACGCAGTATTTT
CDR3: CASSPVRGGGTDTQYF

length: 15
J: TRBJ2-5
size: many
D: -
V: TRBV24-1
DNA: TGTGCCACCAGTGATTTGCTTCGACTCCGGGAGACCCAGTACTTC
CDR3: CATSDLLRLRETQYF

length: 15
J: TRBJ2-5
size: -
D: -
V: TRBV2
DNA: TGTGCCAGCAGTGAACTAGCGCTAGCAGCGGAGACCCAGTACTTC
CDR3: CASSELALAAETQYF

length: 17
J: TRBJ2-3
size: many
D: TRBD2
V: TRBV10-3
DNA: TGTGCCATCAGCCCCGGGACTAGCGGGGGTAGTGCAGATACGCAGTATTTT
CDR3: CAISPGTSGGSADTQYF

length: 21
J: TRBJ2-3
size: -
D: TRBD2
V: TRBV7-3
DNA: TGTGCCAGCAGCTCTAAGGGACTAGCGGGAATCGATAGACTGTCCCAAGATACGCAGTATTTT
CDR3: CASSSKGLAGIDRLSQDTQYF

length: 12
J: TRBJ2-1
size: few
D: -
V: TRBV28
DNA: TGTGCCAGCACCTCCTCGGGCAATGAGCAGTTCTTC
CDR3: CASTSSGNEQFF

length: 19
J: TRBJ2-1
size: many
D: -
V: TRBV2
DNA: TGTGCCAGCAGTGGCTGGGATGCTCCGGACGGGAGCTCCTACAATGAGCAGTTCTTC
CDR3: CASSGWDAPDGSSYNEQFF

length: 15
J: TRBJ2-1
size: -
D: TRBD2
V: TRBV30
DNA: TGTGCCTTCGCGGACGGCGGGGGACTCTACAATGAGCAGTTCTTC
CDR3: CAFADGGGLYNEQFF

length: 16
J: TRBJ2-7
size: -
D: TRBD2
V: TRBV6-1
DNA: TGTGCCAGCGGGACCCAGGGACTAGCAGGCTCCTACGAGCAGTACTTC
CDR3: CASGTQGLAGSYEQYF

length: 15
J: TRBJ1-1
size: many
D: -
V: TRBV7-9
DNA: TGTGCCAGCAGCTTAGGACAGCCAATGAACACTGAAGCTTTCTTT
CDR3: CASSLGQPMNTEAFF